What follows are 5 T cell receptor beta chains derived from one specimen sequenced in a study of Graves' ophthalmopathy and Graves' hyperthyroidism. Researchers took RNA transcripts and amplified TCR beta CDR3 regions from them. The first-round RT-PCR employed HTBI primers together with the Qiagen OneStep RT-PCR kit. A multiplex PCR was then performed as the second round. Each CDR3 protein is one row after TCRdb ran MiXCR on the multiplex PCR reads. The table includes some 410,000 distinct CDR3 sequences, under 25% detected once. Material for sequencing was peripheral blood. The origin of the receptors is a woman in her late teens or twenties with stable Graves' hyperthyroidism.

This clonotype was detected ten times or more. V gene TRBV7-9 combines with J gene TRBJ2-7; D is undetermined. The CDR3 has 12 amino acids. V dropped 2 bases and J dropped 6 bases, with 8 bases sitting between them. Germline values: CDR1 SEHNR, CDR2 FQNEAQ (reference sequence). Here the CDR3 reads CASSLYEFEQYF. CDR3 in DNA: TGTGCCAGCAGCTTATACGAGTTCGAGCAGTACTTC.

This clonotype showed up many times. The rearrangement joins TRBV30 to TRBJ1-6; D remains unclear. The germline gives CDR1 GTSNPN, CDR2 SVGIG (reference sequence). The CDR3 has 14 residues. The V end was cut by 4 bases, the J end by 8 bases, with 15 bases between. For the CDR3, the DNA is TGTGCCTGGACCGGTTTCCGTTCGGATTCACCCCTCCACTTT. This sequence encodes CAWTGFRSDSPLHF.

This clonotype was detected many times. The chain joins TRBV6-1 to TRBJ1-3, with 7 bases that match TRBD1. The CDR3 sequence is 15 residues long. J was trimmed by 0 bases and V by 8 bases; bases with no gene match: 7. CDR1 and CDR2 (germline): MNHNS, SASEGT. DNA of the CDR3: TGTGCCAGCCATCTAGGGGGCAGCTCTGGAAACACCATATATTTT. This sequence encodes CASHLGGSSGNTIYF.

This clonotype was counted ten times or more. This sequence joins TRBV7-9 and TRBJ1-2; no definite D call. V was clipped by 1 base and J by 5 bases, with 11 bases between them. The germline CDR1 and CDR2 sequences are SEHNR and FQNEAQ (reference sequence). CDR3 size: 14 residues. The CDR3 spells CASSLGQRGYGYTF. DNA of the CDR3: TGTGCCAGCAGCTTAGGTCAGCGAGGTTATGGCTACACCTTC.

This clonotype came up many times. The chain employs TRBV6-1 and TRBJ1-2; D remains ambiguous. Per germline, CDR1 MNHNS and CDR2 SASEGT. V lost 1 base and J lost 3, with 12 bases in between. CDR3 size: 15 residues. The CDR3 DNA sequence: TGTGCCAGCAGTGAAGACGATAACAGCTACTATGGCTACACCTTC. Translation gives CASSEDDNSYYGYTF.